A selection of T cell receptor beta chains follows, all from one sample in a study of brain T cells in children with intractable seizures. Some clones are missing from TCRdb's copy, which holds only in-frame ones; the method was immunoSEQ multiplex PCR. The sample has around 70,000 clones; approximately 94% are singletons. Specimen: peripheral blood, collected at surgery. These receptor sequences come from a boy less than two years old with tuberous sclerosis and intractable seizures. Both conserved end residues are part of each CDR3. Each record gives: clone size, V gene, J gene, D gene, CDR3 DNA, CDR3 protein. A D gene is named only where the DNA matches it firmly. Clone size appears in some rows only: once, few, many, or a class for an expanded clone.

>once|TRBV11-2|TRBJ1-2|-
TGTGCCAGCAGCTCCCTGGTGGGGGCCCGCTATGGCTACACCTTC
CASSSLVGARYGYTF
>-|TRBV2|TRBJ1-5|-
TGTGCCAGCAGTGATGTGGACTGGCGATACAATCAGCCCCAGCATTTT
CASSDVDWRYNQPQHF
>-|TRBV19|TRBJ1-6|-
TGTGCCAGTACCCCGGGAACAGGGTCACATAATTCACCCCTCCACTTT
CASTPGTGSHNSPLHF
>-|TRBV13|TRBJ2-5|-
TGTGCCAGCAGCTTGCGACGGAAGAGGGAGACCCAGTACTTC
CASSLRRKRETQYF
>once|TRBV6-4|TRBJ1-5|-
TGTGCCAGCAGTGACCGGAGGGAGAGGCAGCCCCAGCATTTT
CASSDRRERQPQHF
>-|TRBV5-1|TRBJ1-2|-
TGCGCCAGCAGCTTGGCCGAGAGGGTGGGCTATGGCTACACCTTC
CASSLAERVGYGYTF
>-|TRBV3-1/TRBV3-2|TRBJ2-7|TRBD2
TGTGCCAGCAGTCGTAGGACTAGCGGGGCCGCCTACGAGCAGTACTTC
CASSRRTSGAAYEQYF
>-|TRBV24-1|TRBJ1-2|TRBD1
TGTGCCACCAGTGAGGGACAGCGAAAAGGCTACACCTTC
CATSEGQRKGYTF
>-|TRBV7-9|TRBJ2-1|-
TGTGCCAGCAGAAAAGAGGGAGCGGCTAGCGCCGAAGGGAAGTTCTTC
CASRKEGAASAEGKFF
>-|TRBV27|TRBJ2-3|-
TGTGCCAGCAGACCCCCCGCCTACAGCACAGATACGCAGTATTTT
CASRPPAYSTDTQYF
>-|TRBV19|TRBJ2-1|-
TGTGCCAGTAGTATAGATAGGGGGGGAGAGCAGTTCTTC
CASSIDRGGEQFF
>-|TRBV4-2|TRBJ2-7|-
TGTGCCAGCAGCCAATCAAGGGGAGTTCCCTACGAGCAGTACTTC
CASSQSRGVPYEQYF
>-|TRBV5-1|TRBJ2-5|-
TGCGCCAGCAGAAGCAGGACAGCGCAAGAGACCCAGTACTTC
CASRSRTAQETQYF
>-|TRBV7-9|TRBJ1-2|-
TGTGCCAGCGGAAAACAGACCTATGGCTACACCTTC
CASGKQTYGYTF
>once|TRBV9|TRBJ2-3|-
TGTGCCAGCAGCGTAGAGGGGGGGTCAGATACGCAGTATTTT
CASSVEGGSDTQYF
>-|TRBV19|TRBJ1-1|-
TGTGCCAGTAGTTGGACCGTCGGGGGTGAAGCTTTCTTT
CASSWTVGGEAFF
>-|TRBV5-4|TRBJ1-1|-
TGTGCCAGCAGAGCCACTGGAGTGAACACTGAAGCTTTCTTT
CASRATGVNTEAFF
>-|TRBV19|TRBJ1-3|-
TGTGCCAGTAAAGAGGTCCGCTCTGGAAACACCATATATTTT
CASKEVRSGNTIYF
>once|TRBV6-5|TRBJ2-7|-
TGTGCCAGCAGTTACTCGGGAGCAGGATCGTCCTACGAGCAGTACTTC
CASSYSGAGSSYEQYF
>-|TRBV27|TRBJ2-2|TRBD1
TGTGCCAGCAGTTCCTCCGGGACAGGGGGCCCCGGGGAGCTGTTTTTT
CASSSSGTGGPGELFF
>-|TRBV5-1|TRBJ2-7|-
TGCGCCAGCAGCCAGACAGGCTACGAGCAGTACTTC
CASSQTGYEQYF
>-|TRBV25-1|TRBJ2-4|-
TGTGCCAGCAGCTCGACGGGGGTCGCCAAAAACATTCAGTACTTC
CASSSTGVAKNIQYF
>-|TRBV28|TRBJ2-1|TRBD2
TGTGCCAGCAGTTCACAATTAGCGGGGGGGCCGGATGAGCAGTTCTTC
CASSSQLAGGPDEQFF
>-|TRBV5-1|TRBJ1-1|-
TGCGCCAGCAGCTTGGCTGGGATGGCTGAAGCTTTCTTT
CASSLAGMAEAFF
>-|TRBV19|TRBJ2-7|TRBD2
TGTGCCAGTAGTATAATAGGATCGGGGGGGACCTACGAGCAGTACTTC
CASSIIGSGGTYEQYF
>few|TRBV28|TRBJ2-7|TRBD1
TGTGCCAGCAGCACTTCGGGGACAGGCGACTACGAGCAGTACTTC
CASSTSGTGDYEQYF
>-|TRBV30|TRBJ1-2|-
TGTGCCTGGAGCACAGGGAGCTATGGCTACACCTTC
CAWSTGSYGYTF
>-|TRBV6-5|TRBJ1-2|TRBD1
TGTGCCAGCAGTTACTCGGGACAGATGAATGGCTACACCTTC
CASSYSGQMNGYTF
>-|TRBV27|TRBJ1-1|-
TGTGCCAGCAGTCCCCGACAGTTAGCAGGCACTGAAGCTTTCTTT
CASSPRQLAGTEAFF
>few|TRBV19|TRBJ1-3|-
TGTGCCAGTAGTCTGGGACCTGGAAACACCATATATTTT
CASSLGPGNTIYF
>once|TRBV12-3/TRBV12-4|TRBJ1-2|-
TGTGCCAGCAGTTTGGTGGACCGCCTCACCTTC
CASSLVDRLTF
>once|TRBV12-5|TRBJ1-3|TRBD1
TGTGCTAGTGGTTTAGCGGACAGGGGATCCATATATTTT
CASGLADRGSIYF
>-|TRBV19|TRBJ2-4|-
TGTGCCAGTAGTATAAGGGGGTTAGACAAAAACATTCAGTACTTC
CASSIRGLDKNIQYF
>-|TRBV19|TRBJ2-2|-
TGTGCCAGTATGCGACACAGGGCTGGGGAGCTGTTTTTT
CASMRHRAGELFF
>-|TRBV13|TRBJ2-3|-
TGTGCCAGCAGCTTGTCTCGGGGGCCGTCTCAGGATACGCAGTATTTT
CASSLSRGPSQDTQYF
>-|TRBV5-6|TRBJ1-1|-
TGTGCCAGCAGCCCGACGGGGAACACTGAAGCTTTCTTT
CASSPTGNTEAFF
>once|TRBV21-1|TRBJ2-1|-
TGTGCCAGCAGCAAAGAAGGACAGGGTTTGTACAATGAGCAGTTCTTC
CASSKEGQGLYNEQFF
>-|TRBV6-5|TRBJ2-3|TRBD1
TGTGCCAGCAGGCTGACAGGGGACACAGATACGCAGTATTTT
CASRLTGDTDTQYF
>once|TRBV29-1|TRBJ2-3|-
TGCAGCGTTGAGCAGTTGGCTTCCCCTGATACGCAGTATTTT
CSVEQLASPDTQYF
>-|TRBV6-2/TRBV6-3|TRBJ1-5|-
TGTGCCAGCAGTTATAATAGGAGGACAGCTAGCTATAGCAATCAGCCCCAGCATTTT
CASSYNRRTASYSNQPQHF
>-|TRBV7-2|TRBJ1-2|TRBD1
TGTGCCAGCAGCTTAACCTCCGGGGGCACAGGGGGATACTACACCTTC
CASSLTSGGTGGYYTF
>few|TRBV11-2|TRBJ1-2|TRBD1
TGTGCCAGCAGCGTGGGACAGGGGCATGGCTACACCTTC
CASSVGQGHGYTF
>-|TRBV11-2|TRBJ2-5|TRBD1
TGTGCCAGCGAGGGACAGATGTACCAAGAGACCCAGTACTTC
CASEGQMYQETQYF
>-|TRBV5-1|TRBJ1-6|-
TGCGCCAGCAGCTTGGAGATGACACCCCTCCACTTT
CASSLEMTPLHF
>-|TRBV6-6|TRBJ2-3|TRBD1
TGTGCCAGCAGTTGGAGACAGGGGACCACAGATACGCAGTATTTT
CASSWRQGTTDTQYF
>-|TRBV24-1|TRBJ2-2|TRBD1
TGTGCCACCAGTGACACCGGGACAGTCTTATCCGGGGAGCTGTTTTTT
CATSDTGTVLSGELFF
>-|TRBV2|TRBJ1-3|-
TGTGCGAAGCAGGGGCTAGTCTCTGGAAACACCATATATTTT
CAKQGLVSGNTIYF
>-|TRBV7-8|TRBJ2-1|-
TGTGCCAGCAGCTTTAGCTCCAGCTCCTACAATGAGCAGTTCTTC
CASSFSSSSYNEQFF
>-|TRBV19|TRBJ1-2|TRBD1
TGTGCCAGTAGTAGGGAGTACCGGGACAGGGCGCGCTATGGCTACACCTTC
CASSREYRDRARYGYTF
>-|TRBV6-5|TRBJ2-7|TRBD1
TGTGCCAGCAGTTACTTTGGGACAGGGGGCCTCGAGCAGTACTTC
CASSYFGTGGLEQYF
>-|TRBV7-3|TRBJ2-1|-
TGTGCCAGCAGCTTAATGGCACTCTCCTACAATGAGCAGTTCTTC
CASSLMALSYNEQFF
>-|TRBV19|TRBJ2-7|-
TGTGCCAGTAGTATAGAGCGATGGAGGGGAGAGCAGTACTTC
CASSIERWRGEQYF
>-|TRBV20-1|TRBJ1-1|-
TGCAGTGCTAGTATCCCCCCGGGCGGGGAGAGGACTGAAGCTTTCTTT
CSASIPPGGERTEAFF